This T cell receptor beta chain was recorded in a study of molecular identifiers for immune sequencing clone quantification. Previously described methods and listed TCR primers were used for bulk TCR libraries. TCRdb reprocessed the PCR reads via MiXCR and lists one record per CDR3 protein. In the table there are a few hundred thousand distinct CDR3 sequences, roughly a fifth of which are singletons. Study conclusions and caveats: Identical barcode-sharing TCR molecules could lead to underestimated sizes for highly expanded clones. About a million naive cells reportedly did not prevent detection of spiked Jurkat TCR RNA from one cell.

The germline gives CDR1 SGHVS, CDR2 FNYEAQ. The CDR3 has 14 residues. Trimming removed 3 bases at V and 1 base at J, with 9 bases between. On this clonotype itself: Its target is not known.

The gene calls are TRBV7-6 and TRBJ2-5, with D unclear. The sequence derives from a human donor in good health. Some libraries in this study had Jurkat cell RNA spiked in. Sequencing was done on a sample of naive CD8+ T cells from blood, with Jurkat cell RNA spiked in. Subset here: FACS-sorted CD8+CD4-CCR7+CD45RA+ naive T cells. The CDR3: CASSLGPIQETQYF. The CDR3 DNA is TGTGCCAGCAGCTTGGGTCCGATCCAAGAGACCCAGTACTTC. Based on the CDR3 plus reference TRBV7-6 and TRBJ2-5, the full variable domain is GAGVSQSPRYKVTKRGQDVALRCDPISGHVSLYWYRQALGQGPEFLTYFNYEAQQDKSGLPNDRFSAERPEGSISTLTIQRTEQRDSAMYRCASSLGPIQETQYFGPGTRLLVL.